These 12 T cell receptor beta chains were sequenced from one sample in a study of T cells after yellow fever vaccination. TCRdb used MiXCR to reprocess the 5' RACE reads, holding one entry per CDR3 protein. The sample yields 600,000 to 750,000 distinct CDR3 sequences, around 12% seen once. The starting material was PBMCs, obtained on the day of the yellow fever booster vaccination. These receptors were collected from a man under 40 who received the YFV17D yellow fever vaccine.

This clonotype was seen more than once but under ten times. CDR3 nucleotide sequence: TGTGCCAGCAGCATGGGACAGGGTAACAATGAGCAGTTCTTC. Its translation: CASSMGQGNNEQFF. The chain recombines TRBV7-2 with TRBJ2-1; 9 nucleotides line up with TRBD1. This CDR3 comprises 14 residues. CDR1 and CDR2 (germline): SGHTA, FQGNSA. Trimming removed 5 bases from V and 5 bases from J; junction bases left unmatched: 4.

V gene TRBV4-3 combines with J gene TRBJ2-7; D is tentatively TRBD1 or TRBD2 (5 bases each). Trimming removed 0 bases from V and 0 bases from J, with 9 bases in between. This CDR3 region has 15 residues. CDR1 is LGHNA, CDR2 YSLEER, per germline. The CDR3 is CASSQDAGSSYEQYF. The CDR3 DNA reads as TGCGCCAGCAGCCAAGATGCAGGGAGCTCCTACGAGCAGTACTTC.

This clonotype occurred a few times. The V gene is TRBV4-2, the J gene TRBJ2-3; D not resolved. Germline CDR1 LGHNA, CDR2 YNFKEQ. The CDR3 contains 11 residues. V lost 6 bases and J 11 bases, leaving 12 bases between the germline ends. The CDR3 DNA is TGTGCCAGCAGTTCTCAAGCAGGGCAGTATTTT. Amino acids: CASSSQAGQYF.

The rearrangement joins TRBV18 to TRBJ1-5, with TRBD1 matching over 8 bases. This CDR3 spans 15 amino acids. Trimming at V came to 6 bases and at J to 6 bases, leaving 10 bases not matched to a gene. Germline CDR1 reads KGHSH; CDR2 reads LQKENI. CDR3 nucleotides: TGTGCCAGCTCCCGGGGGTCAGGGGGCGGTCAGCCCCAGCATTTT. Encoded protein: CASSRGSGGGQPQHF.

This clonotype was seen a handful of times. V usage is TRBV12-3 or TRBV12-4 and J usage is TRBJ2-7, with 12 bases aligning to TRBD1. J lost 1 base, V lost 5 bases, and 9 bases had no gene match. The CDR3 runs to 17 residues. The CDR3, as DNA: TGTGCCAGCAGTCACAGAAGGGGACAGGGGGCTTCCTACGAGCAGTACTTC. It codes for CASSHRRGQGASYEQYF.

This clonotype was detected only a few times. The chain couples TRBV18 to TRBJ1-3; D not certain. Germline values: CDR1 KGHSH, CDR2 LQKENI. CDR3 length: 14 residues. Trimming left V 2 bases short and J 2 bases short, with 7 bases between. The CDR3 region is CASSPGGTGNTIYF. The CDR3, as DNA: TGTGCCAGCTCACCAGGAGGGACTGGAAACACCATATATTTT. Drawing the rest from reference TRBV18 and TRBJ1-3, the complete variable domain is NAGVMQNPRHLVRRRGQEARLRCSPMKGHSHVYWYRQLPEEGLKFMVYLQKENIIDESGMPKERFSAEFPKEGPSILRIQQVVRGDSAAYFCASSPGGTGNTIYFGEGSWLTVV.

For this clonotype: Germline is not matched at one junction end, which may reflect a read error. J is TRBJ2-2 and V is TRBV18; TRBD2 is a possible D gene (5 bases). From germline, CDR1 is KGHSH and CDR2 LQKENI. The CDR3 has 16 residues. The chain's CDR3 is CASSPLVGANTGELLF. The DNA of the CDR3 is TGTGCCAGCTCACCACTTGTGGGTGCGAACACCGGGGAGCTGTTGTTT. Looking up the rest from reference TRBV18 and TRBJ2-2 gives the full variable domain: NAGVMQNPRHLVRRRGQEARLRCSPMKGHSHVYWYRQLPEEGLKFMVYLQKENIIDESGMPKERFSAEFPKEGPSILRIQQVVRGDSAAYFCASSPLVGANTGELLFGEGSRLTVL.

The chain employs TRBV30 and TRBJ2-1; D unresolved. The V gene lost 5 bases and the J gene lost 7 bases, with 12 bases spanning the gap. The CDR3 extends over 12 amino acids. Germline values: CDR1 GTSNPN, CDR2 SVGIG (reference sequence). CDR3 nucleotides: TGTGCCTGGGGCAGGACGGCGAATGAGCAGTTCTTC. This sequence encodes CAWGRTANEQFF.

This clonotype was seen only a few times. The rearrangement links TRBV5-1 to TRBJ1-1; a possible D gene is TRBD1 (6 bases). The germline CDR1 and CDR2 sequences are SGHRS and YFSETQ. The CDR3 has 14 residues. The germline V and J ends were trimmed by 4 bases and 7 bases, with 17 bases remaining between them. CDR3 loop: CASSPPTGKDEAFF. CDR3 sequence (DNA): TGCGCCAGCAGCCCCCCGACAGGTAAAGATGAAGCTTTCTTT.

V gene TRBV20-1 combines with J gene TRBJ2-3; the D is unclear. The V and J ends lost 5 bases and 3 bases respectively, with 18 bases between them. CDR3 length equals 15 residues. The germline V gene encodes CDR1 DFQATT and CDR2 SNEGSKA (reference sequence). The chain's CDR3 is CSAGLWTKGTDTQYF. The CDR3, as DNA: TGCAGTGCTGGTCTGTGGACCAAGGGTACAGATACGCAGTATTTT.

This chain joins TRBV28 and TRBJ1-6; D unclear. CDR1 and CDR2 (germline): MDHEN, SYDVKM. V was trimmed by 6 bases and J by 2 bases, leaving 14 bases between them. The CDR3 length is 16 residues. The CDR3 here is CASRTGRKTYNSPLHF. In DNA form, the CDR3 reads TGTGCCAGCAGAACCGGACGGAAGACCTATAATTCACCCCTCCACTTT.

This clonotype came up a few times. The chain employs TRBV7-9 and TRBJ2-3; D unclear. This CDR3 spans 12 amino acids. The V end lost 4 bases, the J end lost 14 bases, and 16 bases lay between the germline ends. CDR1 is SEHNR, CDR2 FQNEAQ, per germline (reference sequence). CDR3 loop: CASSSLVPSTYF. Written as DNA, the CDR3 is TGTGCCAGCAGCTCCCTAGTCCCGTCGACGTATTTT.